This T cell receptor (beta chain) comes out of a study of blood T cell repertoires in COVID-19. Study context: The United States, Italy and Spain were the sources of the acute and convalescent COVID-19 samples. T cells, B-cell-depleted T cells, or PBMCs provided the cDNA or gDNA that served as material.

This CDR3 region has 15 residues. Germline-derived CDR1 and CDR2 are KGHSH and LQKENI. The V gene lost 5 bases and the J gene lost 11 bases, with 21 bases spanning the gap. The method was immunoSEQ multiplex PCR; TCRdb's version includes in-frame clones alone and lacks a portion of them. The sample has roughly 150,000 clones; around 90% are singletons. This receptor was taken from a man aged 18 to 35 with acute or convalescent COVID-19. The material sequenced was peripheral blood. The chain couples TRBV18 to TRBJ1-4, with a weak D call TRBD1 (5 bases). The CDR3 DNA reads TGTGCCAGCTCATCTATTGACAGCTTGCCTGCGAAACTGTTTTTT. Translation: CASSSIDSLPAKLFF.